This T cell receptor beta chain originates from a study of control samples from healthy donors and cancer patients. Assay used: immunoSEQ multiplex PCR; TCRdb lists only in-frame clones, some missing. This table has 60,000 to 95,000 clones, around 86% appearing once. The CDR3 totals 13 residues. Trimming cost V 5 bases and J 2 bases, with 9 bases left between them. Germline V gene data show CDR1 as LNHDA and CDR2 as SQIVND (reference sequence). This TCR derives from a woman aged 45-60 years with colorectal cancer. Sequenced sample: PBMCs. V usage is TRBV19 and J usage is TRBJ1-1, with no clear D. The CDR3 loop is CASSFRENTEAFF. The DNA of the CDR3 is TGTGCCAGTAGTTTCCGGGAAAACACTGAAGCTTTCTTT.